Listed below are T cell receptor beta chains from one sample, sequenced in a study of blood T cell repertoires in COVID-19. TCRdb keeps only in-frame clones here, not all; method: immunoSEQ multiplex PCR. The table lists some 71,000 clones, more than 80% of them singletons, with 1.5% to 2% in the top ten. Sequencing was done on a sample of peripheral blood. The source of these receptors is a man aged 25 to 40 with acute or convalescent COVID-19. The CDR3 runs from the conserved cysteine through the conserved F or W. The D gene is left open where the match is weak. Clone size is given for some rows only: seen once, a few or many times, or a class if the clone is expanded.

TGTGCCAGCTCACCGGAAGGGCAGGGTAATGAAAAACTGTTTTTT,CASSPEGQGNEKLFF,TRBJ1-4,-,15,TRBV18,-
TGTGCCAGCAGCTTGGCAGGGGGCGGGGAGACCCAGTACTTC,CASSLAGGGETQYF,TRBJ2-5,few,14,TRBV5-4,TRBD1
TGTGCCTCCCGGCAGATAGCGGGGCCTAATGAGCAGTTCTTC,CASRQIAGPNEQFF,TRBJ2-1,-,14,TRBV15,TRBD2
TGCGCCAGCAGCGATACCCCGGACAGGGGATCACCCCTCCACTTT,CASSDTPDRGSPLHF,TRBJ1-6,-,15,TRBV5-1,TRBD1
TGCGCCAGCAGCCCCCGAGGACAGGGAGCTTCGTACAATGAGCAGTTCTTC,CASSPRGQGASYNEQFF,TRBJ2-1,-,17,TRBV5-1,TRBD1
TGCAGTGCTAGTAGGTTGACTAGCGGGGGCCTTACTCACAATGAGCAGTTCTTC,CSASRLTSGGLTHNEQFF,TRBJ2-1,-,18,TRBV20-1,TRBD2
TGCGCCAGCAGCTGGGACAGGGGAAGCGGCTACACCTTC,CASSWDRGSGYTF,TRBJ1-2,-,13,TRBV5-1,TRBD1
TGTGCCAGCAGCTTGGATTATGTGGAGAATTCACCCCTCCACTTT,CASSLDYVENSPLHF,TRBJ1-6,-,15,TRBV5-4,-
TGTGCCAGCAGTGGGGCGGGTCCCCTCCACTTT,CASSGAGPLHF,TRBJ1-6,-,11,TRBV6-1,-
TGTGCCAGCAGCCAAGGAGAGGGCCTTAACTATGGCTACACCTTC,CASSQGEGLNYGYTF,TRBJ1-2,-,15,TRBV3-1/TRBV3-2,-
TGTGCCAGCAGCCAAGATAAACAGTTCAATGAGCAGTTCTTC,CASSQDKQFNEQFF,TRBJ2-1,-,14,TRBV3-1/TRBV3-2,-
TGTGCCAGCAGCTGGACATATCCGACCGGGGAGCTGTTTTTT,CASSWTYPTGELFF,TRBJ2-2,-,14,TRBV27,-
TGTGCCACCAGCCGAGACCAGGTGGCCTACACCTTC,CATSRDQVAYTF,TRBJ1-2,few,12,TRBV15,-
TGTGCCAGCAGCGTAGGCAGAGGCGGCACTGAAGCTTTCTTT,CASSVGRGGTEAFF,TRBJ1-1,-,14,TRBV9,-
TGTGCCAGCAGCCACGGGGGAACTAATGAAAAACTGTTTTTT,CASSHGGTNEKLFF,TRBJ1-4,-,14,TRBV6-5,-
TGTGCCAGCAGTTATGCACCCACAGGGGGCCATGAAAAACTGTTTTTT,CASSYAPTGGHEKLFF,TRBJ1-4,-,16,TRBV6-6,TRBD1
TGTGCCAGCAGCTTGACAGGGAGAGGCAATGAGCAGTTCTTC,CASSLTGRGNEQFF,TRBJ2-1,-,14,TRBV11-2,TRBD1
TGTGCCAGTAGTAAGACGGGACAAATGAACACTGAAGCTTTCTTT,CASSKTGQMNTEAFF,TRBJ1-1,-,15,TRBV19,-
TGCGCCAGCCGCCCCGGGGGAGCTAACTATGGCTACACCTTC,CASRPGGANYGYTF,TRBJ1-2,-,14,TRBV5-1,-